The rows below give T cell receptor beta chains drawn from one sample of a study of T cells in Graves' hyperthyroidism and ophthalmopathy. TCRdb used MiXCR to reprocess the multiplex PCR reads, holding one entry per CDR3 protein. The sample lists about 530,000 distinct CDR3 sequences; 17% were seen once. Sequences were obtained from blood. The source of these receptors is a woman between 18 and 30 years old with Graves' ophthalmopathy. The CDR3 runs from the conserved cysteine through the conserved F or W. D genes are given only for firm matches. Not all rows give a size; the values are once, few, many and, for expanded clones, a class.

abundance	v_gene	d_gene	j_gene	CDR3aa	CDR3nt
many	TRBV7-2	.	TRBJ1-5	CASSTSGRGLQPQHF	TGTGCCAGCAGCACAAGCGGTCGGGGGCTCCAGCCCCAGCATTTT
many	TRBV6-2/TRBV6-3	.	TRBJ2-1	CASSYGSAVNEQFF	TGTGCCAGCAGTTACGGTTCGGCAGTCAATGAGCAGTTCTTC
few	TRBV15	.	TRBJ2-7	CATSRDRESYEQYF	TGTGCCACCAGCAGAGATAGAGAGTCCTACGAGCAGTACTTC
.	TRBV20-1	.	TRBJ1-4	CSARGATAEKLFF	TGCAGTGCGCGGGGGGCCACGGCGGAAAAACTGTTTTTT
.	TRBV7-8	TRBD2	TRBJ2-3	CASSIPGLAGGPRTDTQYF	TGTGCCAGCAGCATTCCGGGACTAGCGGGAGGGCCGCGCACAGATACGCAGTATTTT
many	TRBV2	TRBD2	TRBJ2-1	CASSGLAGSYNEQFF	TGTGCCAGCAGTGGACTAGCGGGGTCCTACAATGAGCAGTTCTTC
few	TRBV11-1	TRBD2	TRBJ2-3	CASSFLTSGSTDTQYF	TGTGCCAGCAGCTTTTTGACTAGCGGGAGCACAGATACGCAGTATTTT
many	TRBV11-2	TRBD1	TRBJ2-7	CASSLGDREGYEQYF	TGTGCCAGCAGCTTAGGGGACAGGGAAGGCTACGAGCAGTACTTC
.	TRBV15	.	TRBJ1-5	CATSRDVRPEPQHF	TGTGCCACCAGCAGAGATGTCAGGCCCGAGCCCCAGCATTTT
few	TRBV18	TRBD1	TRBJ2-7	CASSPPFPDRAYEQYF	TGTGCCAGCTCACCGCCTTTCCCGGACAGGGCCTACGAGCAGTACTTC
.	TRBV19	.	TRBJ2-7	CASSAAQGFEQYF	TGTGCCAGTAGTGCAGCCCAGGGTTTCGAGCAGTACTTC
.	TRBV6-5	.	TRBJ2-5	CASSSAPGEPLYF	TGTGCCAGCAGTTCCGCCCCCGGAGAGCCCCTGTACTTC
many	TRBV28	TRBD1	TRBJ1-5	CASSLVGGRGQVGNQPQHF	TGTGCCAGCAGTTTGGTGGGGGGCAGGGGGCAAGTCGGCAATCAGCCCCAGCATTTT
many	TRBV13	.	TRBJ2-7	CASSPLVQAGNEQYF	TGTGCCAGCAGCCCCCTTGTACAGGCTGGCAACGAGCAGTACTTC
many	TRBV12-3/TRBV12-4	.	TRBJ1-2	CASSSPSSRGAVRYGYTF	TGTGCCAGCAGCTCGCCAAGTTCGCGGGGGGCAGTCCGCTATGGCTACACCTTC
many	TRBV5-1	.	TRBJ2-7	CASSLEGVGEQYF	TGCGCCAGCAGCTTGGAAGGCGTAGGGGAGCAGTACTTC
.	TRBV3-1	TRBD2	TRBJ2-5	CASSQLHSGRQTQYF	TGTGCCAGCAGCCAACTCCATAGCGGGAGGCAGACCCAGTACTTC
many	TRBV28	.	TRBJ1-5	CASSSLVGQPQHF	TGTGCCAGCAGTTCATTGGTTGGTCAGCCCCAGCATTTT